The next 27 T cell receptor beta chains were all read from a single sample in a study of blood T cell repertoires in COVID-19. TCRdb's table, derived via immunoSEQ multiplex PCR, lists solely in-frame clones and lacks some. The table includes 45,000 to 65,000 clones, about nine tenths detected once. Material: peripheral blood. The receptors stem from a human donor with acute or convalescent COVID-19. The donor label of this sample is uncertain.

V gene TRBV19 combines with J gene TRBJ2-7, with 10 nucleotides matching TRBD2. J lost 2 bases, V lost 6 bases, and 4 bases had no gene match. Germline-derived CDR1 and CDR2 are LNHDA and SQIVND (reference sequence). The CDR3 is 14 amino acids. Written as DNA, the CDR3 is TGTGCCAGTAGCCAACTAGCGGGACCCTACGAGCAGTACTTC. Translation: CASSQLAGPYEQYF.

The CDR3 region is CASSQERQGDYEQYF. The CDR3 DNA follows: TGTGCCAGCAGCCAAGAGAGACAGGGGGACTACGAGCAGTACTTC. The rearrangement links TRBV3-1 (or the pseudogene TRBV3-2) to TRBJ2-7, with 9 bases identical to TRBD1. This CDR3 contains 15 residues. After removal of 0 bases from V and 3 bases from J, the junction contained 3 bases not matched to a gene. Germline V CDR1 and CDR2: LGHDT, YNNKEL (reference sequence).

The gene calls are TRBV19 and TRBJ1-5; the match to TRBD1 covers 9 bases. V lost 5 bases to trimming and J lost 5 bases; unmatched junction nucleotides: 7. Germline values: CDR1 LNHDA, CDR2 SQIVND (reference sequence). CDR3 length equals 15 residues. As DNA, the CDR3 is TGTGCCAGTAGTGGACCGGGACAGGGATATCAGCCCCAGCATTTT. Its protein product is CASSGPGQGYQPQHF.

The rearrangement uses TRBV5-5 and TRBJ1-2; D is unclear. The V gene lost 4 bases and the J gene lost 6 bases, with 13 bases spanning the gap. The CDR3 has 13 residues. Germline lookup yields CDR1 SGHKS and CDR2 YYEKEE (reference sequence). The CDR3: CASSIPGSHGYTF. In DNA form, the CDR3 reads TGTGCCAGCAGCATACCGGGAAGTCATGGCTACACCTTC.

The V and J genes are TRBV10-2 and TRBJ1-1; D uncertain. CDR3 size: 15 residues. The germline gives CDR1 WSHSY, CDR2 SAAADI. V was clipped by 4 bases and J by 0 bases, with 12 bases between them. The CDR3 DNA sequence: TGCGCCAGCAGTGTACAGATACCCATGAACACTGAAGCTTTCTTT. Encoded protein: CASSVQIPMNTEAFF.

The chain links TRBV7-8 to TRBJ2-2; no definite D call. Trimming left V 3 bases short and J 4 bases short, with 15 bases between. The CDR3 length is 16 residues. Per the germline V gene, CDR1 is SGHVS and CDR2 is FQNEAQ. CDR3: CASSFRVNVGTGELFF. CDR3 bases: TGTGCCAGCAGCTTCCGGGTAAACGTAGGCACCGGGGAGCTGTTTTTT. Supplemented by reference TRBV7-8 and TRBJ2-2, the full variable domain reads GAGVSQSPRYKVAKRGQDVALRCDPISGHVSLFWYQQALGQGPEFLTYFQNEAQLDKSGLPSDRFFAERPEGSVSTLKIQRTQQEDSAVYLCASSFRVNVGTGELFFGEGSRLTVL.

The chain joins TRBV5-1 to TRBJ1-3, with D uncertain. The CDR3 loop spans 13 amino acids. Germline-derived CDR1 and CDR2 are SGHRS and YFSETQ. V lost 0 bases to trimming and J lost 4 bases, with 5 bases between them. As DNA, the CDR3 is TGCGCCAGCAGCTTGGGGCAGGGAAACACCATATATTTT. Protein product: CASSLGQGNTIYF.

V usage is TRBV6-2 or TRBV6-3 and J usage is TRBJ2-2; 8 positions match TRBD2. The CDR3 is 19 amino acids. Trimming at V came to 2 bases and at J to 5 bases, leaving 16 bases not matched to a gene. Looked up from germline, CDR1 is MNHEY and CDR2 is SVGEGT. CDR3 DNA sequence: TGTGCCAGCAGTTACATTCTGGTTAGCGGGGCTTCAGGGACCGGGGAGCTGTTTTTT. Its protein is CASSYILVSGASGTGELFF.

This chain joins TRBV6-5 and TRBJ2-3, with D possibly TRBD2 on 6 matching bases. This CDR3 has 14 amino acids. CDR1 MNHEY and CDR2 SVGAGI come from the germline V gene. Trimming stripped 7 bases from V and 4 bases from J, with 15 bases between. The CDR3 region has the DNA TGTGCCAGCATACGCGCGGGATTGGCAGATACGCAGTATTTT. Translating it yields CASIRAGLADTQYF.

The chain carries TRBV5-4 and TRBJ1-2, with 9 positions matching TRBD1. J lost 12 bases, V lost 2 bases, and 5 bases had no gene match. The CDR3 length is 12 residues. Looked up from germline, CDR1 is SGHNT and CDR2 is YYREEE (reference sequence). CDR3: CASSFPGQGDTF. In DNA form, the CDR3 reads TGTGCCAGCAGCTTTCCGGGACAGGGAGACACCTTC.

This clone has only a few counts. The chain carries TRBV18 and TRBJ1-4, with D possibly matching TRBD1 (5 bases). The CDR3 spans 14 residues. Trimming removed 5 bases from V and 5 bases from J, with 12 bases in between. Germline V gene sequence: CDR1 KGHSH, CDR2 LQKENI. The CDR3: CASSDLGQNEKLFF. The CDR3 nucleotides are TGTGCCAGCTCAGACCTCGGACAAAATGAAAAACTGTTTTTT.

The CDR3 bases are TGTGCCAGTAGTATCCGGGCACCGGGGGGTGTCCTTGGCTACACCTTC. It encodes CASSIRAPGGVLGYTF. The chain carries TRBV19 and TRBJ1-2; D is possibly TRBD1 (5 bases). V was shortened by 3 bases and J by 7 bases, with 21 bases between the two germline ends. Germline V gene lookup returns CDR1 LNHDA and CDR2 SQIVND (reference sequence). The CDR3 contains 16 residues.

The chain employs TRBV9 and TRBJ2-1; TRBD2 might be the D (6 bases). The CDR3 totals 14 residues. CDR1 is SGDLS and CDR2 is YYNGEE in the germline V gene. Trimming shortened V by 0 bases and J by 6 bases, and 10 bases separated the two germline ends. Here the CDR3 reads CASSVDPLANEQFF. As DNA, the CDR3 is TGTGCCAGCAGCGTAGACCCACTAGCCAATGAGCAGTTCTTC. Using reference TRBV9 and TRBJ2-1 for the parts outside the CDR3, the full variable domain is DSGVTQTPKHLITATGQRVTLRCSPRSGDLSVYWYQQSLDQGLQFLIQYYNGEERAKGNILERFSAQQFPDLHSELNLSSLELGDSALYFCASSVDPLANEQFFGPGTRLTVL.

The chain carries TRBV14 and TRBJ2-7; 8 bases agree with TRBD1. Germline V gives CDR1 SGHDN, CDR2 FVKESK. The trim removed 3 bases at V and 6 bases at J, leaving 7 bases unmatched. The CDR3 runs 14 residues. In DNA form, the CDR3 reads TGTGCCAGCAGCCAGAGGCGGGACAGGAGCGAGCAGTACTTC. This codes for CASSQRRDRSEQYF.

This chain links TRBV10-3 with TRBJ1-2; D perhaps matches TRBD1 (6 bases). The germline V gene encodes CDR1 ENHRY and CDR2 SYGVKD. The CDR3 is made up of 15 amino acids. Trimming left V 5 bases short and J 8 bases short, with 21 bases between. The CDR3 sequence is CAISSALQGDEGYTF. The CDR3 DNA reads TGTGCCATCAGTTCGGCCTTACAGGGAGACGAGGGCTACACCTTC.

The chain links TRBV4-2 to TRBJ2-1, with D possibly TRBD2 on 5 matching bases. Trimming took 0 bases from V and 3 from J, leaving 12 bases between them. This CDR3 comprises 16 residues. Germline-derived CDR1 and CDR2 are LGHNA and YNFKEQ. The CDR3 loop reads CASSQDGEQFYNEQFF. In DNA form, the CDR3 reads TGTGCCAGCAGCCAAGATGGGGAGCAATTCTACAATGAGCAGTTCTTC.

The CDR3 here is CASSRGTGGEEKLFF. CDR3 in DNA: TGTGCCAGCAGTAGGGGGACAGGGGGCGAGGAAAAACTGTTTTTT. The rearrangement links TRBV2 to TRBJ1-4, with 12 bases lining up with TRBD1. The CDR3 spans 15 residues. Trimming removed 5 bases from V and 8 bases from J; junction bases left unmatched: 6. Germline V CDR1 and CDR2: SNHLY, FYNNEI. The whole variable domain, filled in from reference TRBV2 and TRBJ1-4, reads EPEVTQTPSHQVTQMGQEVILRCVPISNHLYFYWYRQILGQKVEFLVSFYNNEISEKSEIFDDQFSVERPDGSNFTLKIRSTKLEDSAMYFCASSRGTGGEEKLFFGSGTQLSVL.

V usage is TRBV6-5 and J usage is TRBJ1-1, with 9 bases matching TRBD1. CDR1 and CDR2 (germline): MNHEY, SVGAGI. The V segment lost 6 bases and the J segment 6 bases; nucleotides outside the gene matches: 8. The CDR3 has 14 residues. The CDR3 nucleotides are TGTGCCAGCAGCACTACAGGGGGCGCATCTGAAGCTTTCTTT. The encoded protein is CASSTTGGASEAFF.

This sequence joins TRBV11-3 and TRBJ1-1; no clear D gene. The V end was cut by 5 bases, the J end by 0 bases, with 7 bases between. Germline V CDR1 and CDR2: SGHNT, YENEEA. This CDR3 has 13 amino acids. CDR3 in amino acids: CASSPRLNTEAFF. As DNA, the CDR3 is TGTGCCAGCAGCCCCAGGTTGAACACTGAAGCTTTCTTT.

The chain joins TRBV6-6 to TRBJ2-3; 8 nucleotides line up with TRBD1. Trimming took 4 bases from V and 3 from J; bases not matched to a gene: 6. The CDR3 has 15 residues. In germline, CDR1 is MNHNY, CDR2 SVGAGI (reference sequence). The CDR3 bases are TGTGCCAGCAGTTTTGAAGGACAGGGAACAGATACGCAGTATTTT. Residues: CASSFEGQGTDTQYF.

The chain couples TRBV7-2 to TRBJ2-6; D gene ambiguous. Between the trimmed V and J ends, which lost 2 bases and 0 bases, there was a span of 8 bases. The germline V gene encodes CDR1 SGHTA and CDR2 FQGNSA. CDR3 size: 16 residues. CDR3 sequence (DNA): TGTGCCAGCAGCTTAAGCCCGAGCTCTGGGGCCAACGTCCTGACTTTC. Amino acid sequence: CASSLSPSSGANVLTF. The whole variable domain, filled in from reference TRBV7-2 and TRBJ2-6, reads GAGVSQSPSNKVTEKGKDVELRCDPISGHTALYWYRQSLGQGLEFLIYFQGNSAPDKSGLPSDRFSAERTGGSVSTLTIQRTQQEDSAVYLCASSLSPSSGANVLTFGAGSRLTVL.

The J gene is TRBJ2-3, the V gene TRBV3-1 (or the pseudogene TRBV3-2); D is perhaps TRBD2 (5 bases). CDR3 length: 14 amino acids. CDR1 LGHDT and CDR2 YNNKEL come from the germline V gene (reference sequence). The germline V and J ends were trimmed by 1 base and 3 bases, with 8 bases remaining between them. The CDR3 nucleotides are TGTGCCAGCAGCCAAGCCCCGGGAACAGATACGCAGTATTTT. Its translation is CASSQAPGTDTQYF.

The V call is TRBV14, the J call TRBJ2-1; D remains ambiguous. Per the germline V gene, CDR1 is SGHDN and CDR2 is FVKESK. This CDR3 is built from 12 residues. V was cut by 2 bases and J by 8 bases, with 7 bases left in between. Here the CDR3 DNA reads TGTGCCAGCAGCCAACTTTTGTATGAGCAGTTCTTC. Its translation: CASSQLLYEQFF.

This clone was counted only a few times. The chain uses TRBV4-2 and TRBJ2-5; 9 nucleotides align to TRBD2. With 3 bases clipped from V and 5 bases from J, the junction kept 13 bases outside the gene matches. The germline gives CDR1 LGHNA, CDR2 YNFKEQ. The CDR3 covers 17 residues. CDR3 DNA sequence: TGTGCCAGCAGCCAGGGTCCGGGACTAGCTATCGGGGAGACCCAGTACTTC. Residues: CASSQGPGLAIGETQYF.

The CDR3 spells CASSEALLGAGANTEAFF. CDR3 sequence (DNA): TGTGCCAGCAGTGAAGCGCTTCTAGGGGCAGGGGCTAACACTGAAGCTTTCTTT. This sequence joins TRBV6-1 and TRBJ1-1, with a possible D match to TRBD1 (6 bases). Trimming left V 0 bases short and J 2 bases short, with 19 bases between. Germline V gene lookup returns CDR1 MNHNS and CDR2 SASEGT. The CDR3 loop spans 18 amino acids.

Only a few counts were recorded for this clone. The chain uses TRBV19 and TRBJ2-7; D is perhaps TRBD1 (5 bases). The germline V gene has CDR1 LNHDA and CDR2 SQIVND (reference sequence). This CDR3 contains 18 residues. The ends were cut back, 0 bases at V and 3 bases at J, with 21 bases in the middle. The CDR3 coding sequence is TGTGCCAGTAGTATAGATCTTTGGGGCACCGCCAGACTCTACGAGCAGTACTTC. Amino acids: CASSIDLWGTARLYEQYF.

V is TRBV19 and J is TRBJ2-1; 9 bases line up with TRBD1. With 6 bases clipped from V and 9 bases from J, the junction kept 15 bases outside the gene matches. This CDR3 contains 16 residues. The germline CDR1 and CDR2 sequences are LNHDA and SQIVND (reference sequence). The CDR3 DNA reads TGTGCCAGTAGCAACCCAGGGACAGGGAGTGTAAGTGAGCAGTTCTTC. Translation gives CASSNPGTGSVSEQFF.